This T cell receptor beta chain was retrieved from a study of early T cells in non-severe SARS-CoV-2 infection. Across the whole study: The sequenced material was bulk RNA from unsorted whole blood, and its chains were unpaired. Study-wide points: Matches to VDJdb favored anti-spike CD8 responses and missed private and CD4 specificities.

Each single cDNA molecule received a unique molecular identifier. One entry per CDR3 protein results from TCRdb running MiXCR on the 5' RACE reads. The data contain about 130,000 distinct CDR3 sequences, around 14% of them singletons. Looked up from germline, CDR1 is KGHDR and CDR2 is SFDVKD. This CDR3 is 11 amino acids long. V was clipped by 9 bases and J by 8 bases, with 10 bases between them. This clonotype has at least ten counts. Its matching antigen is unknown. This TCR was sampled from an adult who was a healthcare worker with PCR-confirmed SARS-CoV-2 infection or an uninfected control (not recorded which). The sample was whole blood. The gene calls are TRBV24-1 and TRBJ2-1; D possibly corresponds to TRBD1 (6 bases). DNA of the CDR3: TGTGCCACCCGCGAGGGGGATGAGCAGTTCTTC. This translates into CATREGDEQFF.